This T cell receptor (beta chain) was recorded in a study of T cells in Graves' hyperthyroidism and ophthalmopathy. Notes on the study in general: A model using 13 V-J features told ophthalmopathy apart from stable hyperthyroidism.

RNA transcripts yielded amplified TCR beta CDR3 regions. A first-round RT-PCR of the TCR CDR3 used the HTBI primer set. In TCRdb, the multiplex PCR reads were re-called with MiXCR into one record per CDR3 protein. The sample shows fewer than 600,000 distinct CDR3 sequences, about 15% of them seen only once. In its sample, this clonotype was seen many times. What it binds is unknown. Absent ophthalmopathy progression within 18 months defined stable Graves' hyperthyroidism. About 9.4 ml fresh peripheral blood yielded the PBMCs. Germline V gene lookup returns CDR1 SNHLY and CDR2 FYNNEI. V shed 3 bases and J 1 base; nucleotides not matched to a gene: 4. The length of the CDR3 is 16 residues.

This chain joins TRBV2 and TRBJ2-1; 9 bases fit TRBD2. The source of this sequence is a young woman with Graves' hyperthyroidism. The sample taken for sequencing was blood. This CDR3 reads CASSDTAGGSYNEQFF. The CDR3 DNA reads TGTGCCAGCAGTGACACGGCGGGAGGGTCCTACAATGAGCAGTTCTTC.